This note documents a single T cell receptor (beta chain) sequence. The antigen is unknown. Assay used: immunoSEQ multiplex PCR; TCRdb lists only in-frame clones, some missing. The top ten hold around 1.3% of the sample, which has about 150,000 clones, 94% seen once. This entry is derived from a study of T cell responses to AZD1222 COVID-19 vaccine. Regarding the study as a whole: Baseline serostatus was positive in only five to seven AZD1222 recipients. Samples come after the peak T cell response, not at day 14. The sample set comprised mostly white British donors with more females, and clonal diversity was possibly underestimated.

The junction had 8 bases not matched to a gene; V was cut back by 7 bases and J by 5 bases. The germline V gene encodes CDR1 LGHDT and CDR2 YNNKEL (reference sequence). The CDR3 consists of 14 residues. The TCR originated in an adult in good health. The starting material was peripheral blood, obtained on day 0 of AZD1222 vaccination. This chain joins TRBV3-1 (or the pseudogene TRBV3-2) and TRBJ1-1; 9 bases are shared with TRBD1. The CDR3 protein is CASNEGQGLTEAFF. The CDR3 nucleotides read TGTGCCAGCAATGAGGGACAGGGTCTTACTGAAGCTTTCTTT.